These 25 T cell receptor beta chains were all obtained from the same sample, sequenced in a study of blood T cell repertoires in COVID-19. This table comes from immunoSEQ multiplex PCR, and its TCRdb copy is limited to in-frame clones, with some not included. The sample has some 120,000 clones, over 75% seen once. Sequenced input: peripheral blood. The receptors shown here come from a man in his 60s with acute or convalescent COVID-19.

This chain links TRBV18 with TRBJ2-3; possibly TRBD2 for D (6 bases). V dropped 1 base and J dropped 5 bases, with 16 bases sitting between them. CDR1 and CDR2 from the germline V gene are KGHSH and LQKENI. The CDR3 has 16 residues. The CDR3 loop is CASSPQGTRAGDTQYF. In DNA, the CDR3 is TGTGCCAGCTCACCACAGGGGACCCGAGCGGGAGATACGCAGTATTTT.

The rearrangement joins TRBV4-3 to TRBJ1-6; D call uncertain. This CDR3 is built from 14 residues. The germline CDR1 and CDR2 sequences are LGHNA and YSLEER. The ends were cut back, 0 bases at V and 8 bases at J, with 8 bases in the middle. The CDR3 nucleotides are TGCGCCAGCAGCCAAGAACAGACCCATTCACCCCTCCACTTT. Protein: CASSQEQTHSPLHF.

The chain carries TRBV7-8 and TRBJ1-1, with TRBD1 as a possible D gene (5 bases). V lost 0 bases, J lost 0 bases, and 8 bases lay in between. Germline CDR1 reads SGHVS; CDR2 reads FQNEAQ. This CDR3 contains 15 residues. CDR3 in amino acids: CASSLARGMNTEAFF. In DNA form, the CDR3 reads TGTGCCAGCAGCTTAGCACGGGGGATGAACACTGAAGCTTTCTTT.

This chain connects TRBV20-1 to TRBJ2-3; 9 nucleotides match TRBD1. The CDR3 extends over 17 amino acids. Trimming at V came to 3 bases and at J to 2 bases, leaving 12 bases not matched to a gene. From germline, CDR1 is DFQATT and CDR2 SNEGSKA (reference sequence). CDR3 residues: CSASSSSGTGYTDTQYF. The CDR3 coding sequence is TGCAGTGCTAGTTCTTCTTCCGGGACAGGGTACACAGATACGCAGTATTTT.

The J gene is TRBJ2-3, the V gene TRBV5-4, with a possible D match to TRBD1 (5 bases). The CDR3 has 14 amino acids. CDR1 and CDR2 (germline): SGHNT, YYREEE (reference sequence). Trimming stripped 2 bases from V and 6 bases from J, with 13 bases between. This CDR3 reads CASSLGVNRDTQYF. In DNA, the CDR3 is TGTGCCAGCAGCTTAGGGGTGAACAGGGATACGCAGTATTTT.

The gene calls are TRBV11-3 and TRBJ2-1; TRBD1 matches 9 bases. This CDR3 is built from 15 residues. V shed 5 bases and J 6 bases; nucleotides not matched to a gene: 8. Germline CDR1 and CDR2: SGHNT and YENEEA. CDR3 bases: TGTGCCAGCAGCCCCGGGACAGGGATCCCCAATGAGCAGTTCTTC. Translated: CASSPGTGIPNEQFF.

CDR3 sequence (DNA): TGTGCCAGCAGTTCCGGTGCAGGGGTGACCCGGACTGAAGCTTTCTTT. Protein sequence: CASSSGAGVTRTEAFF. The V and J genes are TRBV6-5 and TRBJ1-1, with a tentative D call TRBD1 (6 bases). CDR3 length: 16 amino acids. The germline V gene has CDR1 MNHEY and CDR2 SVGAGI. V lost 4 bases, J lost 5 bases, and 20 bases lay in between.

The chain is built from TRBV4-2 and TRBJ2-5; 8 nucleotides line up with TRBD1. CDR1 and CDR2 from the germline V gene are LGHNA and YNFKEQ. V shed 0 bases, J shed 7 bases, and the junction held 1 base outside the gene matches. The CDR3 totals 13 residues. CDR3 in amino acids: CASSQDGQGTQYF. CDR3 nucleotides: TGTGCCAGCAGCCAAGACGGACAGGGGACCCAGTACTTC.

V is TRBV10-2 and J is TRBJ2-7; D is possibly TRBD2 (5 bases). The length of the CDR3 is 12 residues. Per germline, CDR1 WSHSY and CDR2 SAAADI. Trimming pared 4 bases from V and 6 bases from J, leaving 10 bases between. In DNA form, the CDR3 reads TGCGCCAGCAGTGGATACGGAGGCGAGCAGTACTTC. It specifies CASSGYGGEQYF.

This clone was found once. This chain links TRBV3-1 (or the pseudogene TRBV3-2) with TRBJ2-4; a possible D gene is TRBD2 (6 bases). Looked up from germline, CDR1 is LGHDT and CDR2 is YNNKEL (reference sequence). The CDR3 covers 15 residues. Trimming pared 8 bases from V and 0 bases from J, leaving 14 bases between. The CDR3 DNA sequence: TGTGCCAGCTCGGAGGAGGGACTAGCCAAAAACATTCAGTACTTC. Translated: CASSEEGLAKNIQYF.

The V call is TRBV27, the J call TRBJ1-1; D gene ambiguous. This CDR3 has 13 amino acids. Trimming took off 5 bases at V and 0 bases at J, with 7 bases between the two ends. Germline CDR1 MNHEY, CDR2 SMNVEV (reference sequence). CDR3 protein: CASSPVLNTEAFF. The DNA for the CDR3 is TGTGCCAGCAGTCCTGTCCTGAACACTGAAGCTTTCTTT.

V and J are TRBV24-1 and TRBJ2-1, with TRBD2 matching over 9 bases. V shed 1 base and J 7 bases; nucleotides not matched to a gene: 7. There are 16 residues in the CDR3. Per germline, CDR1 KGHDR and CDR2 SFDVKD. The CDR3 here is CATSDFGGRASNEQFF. DNA for the CDR3: TGTGCCACCAGTGATTTCGGCGGGAGGGCCTCGAATGAGCAGTTCTTC.

The chain carries TRBV6-5 and TRBJ2-1; 10 nucleotides agree with TRBD2. CDR3 length: 15 amino acids. Germline CDR1 is MNHEY and CDR2 is SVGAGI. V was clipped by 6 bases and J by 1 base; unmatched bases: 3. CDR3 nucleotides: TGTGCCAGCAGACTAGCGGGACTGTCCTACAATGAGCAGTTCTTC. This translates into CASRLAGLSYNEQFF.

This chain joins TRBV13 and TRBJ1-1; 8 positions agree with TRBD1. CDR1 is PRHDT, CDR2 FYEKMQ, per germline (reference sequence). The CDR3 has 14 residues. With V trimmed by 6 bases and J by 4 bases, 7 bases remained unmatched. Here the CDR3 reads CASRKQGGSTEAFF. CDR3 bases: TGTGCCAGCAGAAAACAGGGGGGCAGCACTGAAGCTTTCTTT.

The chain is built from TRBV7-2 and TRBJ1-1, with 8 bases identical to TRBD1. This CDR3 is built from 14 residues. The V gene's germline CDR1 is SGHTA and CDR2 FQGNSA. The V and J ends lost 5 bases and 1 base, in that order; junction bases with no gene match: 3. The chain's CDR3 is CASSLQGANTEAFF. The CDR3 DNA sequence: TGTGCCAGCAGCCTCCAGGGGGCGAACACTGAAGCTTTCTTT.

The chain carries TRBV6-2 or TRBV6-3 and TRBJ2-7, with 10 bases matching TRBD2. The CDR3 runs 18 residues. Germline trimming cut 0 bases from V and 7 bases from J; bases unmatched to any gene: 15. Per the germline V gene, CDR1 is MNHEY and CDR2 is SVGEGT. The CDR3 reads CASSYSIPRAGGPGEQYF. For the CDR3, the DNA is TGTGCCAGCAGTTACTCGATCCCACGAGCGGGAGGGCCGGGGGAGCAGTACTTC.

The chain carries TRBV19 and TRBJ2-4, with 7 positions matching TRBD2. The CDR3 length is 16 residues. Trimming cost V 6 bases and J 0 bases; bases outside gene matches: 8. CDR1 and CDR2 (germline): LNHDA, SQIVND (reference sequence). CDR3 sequence (DNA): TGTGCCAGTAGCCCGGGAGGCGCTTTAGCCAAAAACATTCAGTACTTC. It yields the protein CASSPGGALAKNIQYF.

With regard to this clone: Mismatch with germline at one junction end may stem from a read error. V is TRBV30 and J is TRBJ1-3; D may be TRBD1 (5 bases). This CDR3 has 14 residues. Germline assignment: CDR1 GTSNPN and CDR2 SVGIG (reference sequence). The CDR3 bases are TGTGCCTGGAGTGCTGGGCTGGGGGGAATCACCATATATTTT. It encodes CAWSAGLGGITIYF. Based on the CDR3 plus reference TRBV30 and TRBJ1-3, the full variable domain is SQTIHQWPATLVQPVGSPLSLECTVEGTSNPNLYWYRQAAGRGLQLLFYSVGIGQISSEVPQNLSASRPQDRQFILSSKKLLLSDSGFYLCAWSAGLGGITIYFGEGSWLTVV.

V is TRBV9 and J is TRBJ1-2; 9 bases agree with TRBD1. Germline V CDR1 and CDR2: SGDLS, YYNGEE. V dropped 2 bases and J dropped 4; count of bases not matched to a gene: 6. This CDR3 spans 15 amino acids. The chain's CDR3 is CASSVGQGRSYGYTF. The CDR3 coding sequence is TGTGCCAGCAGCGTGGGACAGGGCCGATCCTATGGCTACACCTTC. Full variable domain (remainder filled in from reference TRBV9 and TRBJ1-2): DSGVTQTPKHLITATGQRVTLRCSPRSGDLSVYWYQQSLDQGLQFLIQYYNGEERAKGNILERFSAQQFPDLHSELNLSSLELGDSALYFCASSVGQGRSYGYTFGSGTRLTVV.

This rearrangement joins TRBV2 to TRBJ2-3; 8 nucleotides match TRBD2. With V trimmed by 2 bases and J by 5 bases, 3 bases remained unmatched. Germline loops: CDR1 SNHLY, CDR2 FYNNEI. This CDR3 contains 14 residues. CDR3 region: CASSEIREGDTQYF. CDR3 nucleotide sequence: TGTGCCAGCAGTGAAATTCGGGAGGGAGATACGCAGTATTTT.

V gene TRBV25-1 combines with J gene TRBJ2-1; 9 bases are shared with TRBD1. In germline, CDR1 is MGHDK, CDR2 SYGVNS. The CDR3 spans 16 residues. Losses at the gene ends were 5 bases for V and 4 bases for J; bases not matched to a gene: 9. The CDR3 here is CASSPTGGAGYNEQFF. The CDR3 DNA reads TGTGCCAGCAGTCCCACAGGGGGCGCGGGATACAATGAGCAGTTCTTC.

The V gene is TRBV9, the J gene TRBJ1-2, with 10 bases aligning to TRBD1. Trimming cost V 4 bases and J 4 bases; bases outside gene matches: 13. Germline V gives CDR1 SGDLS, CDR2 YYNGEE. The CDR3 consists of 17 residues. CDR3 DNA: TGTGCCAGCAGCTTATCCGGGACAGGGGTCCCGAGCTATGGCTACACCTTC. Amino acids: CASSLSGTGVPSYGYTF.

V gene TRBV7-2 combines with J gene TRBJ2-5, with D maybe TRBD2 (5 bases). In germline, CDR1 is SGHTA, CDR2 FQGNSA. V lost 5 bases, J lost 2 bases, and 12 bases lay in between. CDR3 length: 14 amino acids. CDR3 sequence reads: CASSPPPGQETQYF. The CDR3 nucleotides read TGTGCCAGCAGCCCCCCTCCGGGACAAGAGACCCAGTACTTC.

V usage is TRBV5-1 and J usage is TRBJ2-3; TRBD2 matches at 10 bases. The germline V gene encodes CDR1 SGHRS and CDR2 YFSETQ. CDR3 size: 16 residues. V lost 4 bases to trimming and J lost 2 bases; unmatched junction nucleotides: 7. CDR3 sequence (DNA): TGCGCCAGCAGCGTTACTAGCGGGACGATCACAGATACGCAGTATTTT. This encodes CASSVTSGTITDTQYF.

The chain has TRBV21-1 and TRBJ2-3; TRBD2, as called in the table, went unchecked against the DNA. TRBV21-1 is listed as a pseudogene. The CDR3 loop spans 21 amino acids. The CDR3 nucleotides read TGTGCCAGCAGCAAAGTGTCGACTAGCGGGAGTGTTAGGAACCCCACAGATACGCAGTATTTT. As protein: CASSKVSTSGSVRNPTDTQYF.